A single sample gave rise to the 15 T cell receptor beta chains below, sequenced in a study of T cell clonality in common variable immunodeficiency. The study, taken as a whole, reports: Common variable immunodeficiency TCR beta sequences reportedly had fewer deletions and N-nucleotide insertions.

These TCRs' antigens remain unknown. Data came from immunoSEQ multiplex PCR; TCRdb stores just in-frame clones and leaves some out. The specimen has just under 20,000 clones, none found just once. Source material: peripheral blood mononuclear cells. Receptors originate from a human donor with common variable immunodeficiency.

This clone was seen ten or more times. The CDR3 end lies 3 residues beyond the end of the read and is filled in from the germline J gene. The chain employs TRBV5-1 and TRBJ2-3; D not certain. The V gene lost 0 bases and the J gene lost 4 bases, with 12 bases spanning the gap. Germline V lookup: CDR1 SGHRS, CDR2 YFSETQ. The CDR3 runs 15 residues. This CDR3 reads CASSLGQSVADTQYF. The sequenced CDR3 bases are TGCGCCAGCAGCTTGGGTCAGAGCGTGGCAGATACG.

This clone showed up many times. The CDR3 is cut off 3 residues early in the read; its end comes from the germline J gene. The genes are TRBV6-1 and TRBJ2-1; D unclear. Per germline, CDR1 MNHNS and CDR2 SASEGT. V lost 1 base and J lost 7, with 8 bases in between. The CDR3 has 13 amino acids. This CDR3 reads CASSEGARNEQFF. The DNA read from the CDR3 is TGTGCCAGCAGTGAAGGGGCGAGGAATGAG.

A remark on this clone: The sequenced fragment ends 3 residues before the CDR3 boundary, so the rest is inferred from the germline J gene. The V and J genes are TRBV6-1 and TRBJ2-1; 9 nucleotides agree with TRBD2. The CDR3 consists of 16 residues. Germline-derived CDR1 and CDR2 are MNHNS and SASEGT. J lost 5 bases, V lost 4 bases, and 9 bases had no gene match. The CDR3 is CASSGAGTSRNNEQFF. CDR3 bases read: TGTGCCAGCAGTGGGGCCGGGACTAGCCGAAACAATGAG.

In this sample, this clone turned up many times. Coverage ceases 3 residues before the CDR3 finishes, and the germline J gene fills in the end. This chain uses TRBV20-1 with TRBJ1-1; the match to TRBD1 covers 7 bases. This CDR3 comprises 14 residues. Germline-derived CDR1 and CDR2 are DFQATT and SNEGSKA (reference sequence). V was clipped by 4 bases and J by 3 bases; unmatched bases: 8. Partial CDR3 DNA: TGCAGTGCTACCTCCCCGCAGGGGGACACTGAA. It specifies CSATSPQGDTE. The whole CDR3 region reads CSATSPQGDTEAFF.

There are many counts of this clone. Read coverage stops 3 residues before the CDR3 terminus; the germline J gene supplies the remainder. Other nucleotide sequences in the sample specify the same CDR3. The V gene is TRBV19, the J gene TRBJ1-5; TRBD1 agrees at 9 bases. There are 15 residues in the CDR3. V lost 4 bases, J lost 6 bases, and 7 bases stayed unmatched. Per germline, CDR1 LNHDA and CDR2 SQIVND (reference sequence). CDR3 sequence reads: CASSTLTGGSQPQHF. The covered CDR3 bases are TGTGCCAGTAGTACTCTCACAGGGGGCAGTCAGCCC.

This clone was seen repeatedly, ten times or more. The observed sequence ends 3 residues before the CDR3 terminus, with the missing tail filled in from the germline J gene. V is TRBV20-1 and J is TRBJ2-7; 8 positions match TRBD2. CDR3 length: 14 residues. Germline V gene sequence: CDR1 DFQATT, CDR2 SNEGSKA (reference sequence). Trimming at V came to 3 bases and at J to 6 bases, leaving 10 bases not matched to a gene. Partial CDR3 DNA: TGCAGTGCTAGCAGCGGGAGCACCTTACTCGAG. Translating gives CSASSGSTLLE. The entire CDR3 protein reads CSASSGSTLLEQYF.

This clone has at least ten counts. The CDR3 extends 3 residues past the end of the read, so its final part is completed from the germline J gene. J is TRBJ2-7 and V is TRBV20-1; the D is unclear. The CDR3 has 11 amino acids. Germline CDR1 and CDR2: DFQATT and SNEGSKA (reference sequence). V was shortened by 3 bases and J by 2 bases, with 5 bases between the two germline ends. The CDR3 spells CSARTTYEQYF. CDR3 bases read: TGCAGTGCTAGGACAACCTACGAG.

In its sample, this clone was seen many times. The DNA ends 3 residues before the CDR3 does, and the rest of the CDR3 is filled in from the germline J gene. The chain is built from TRBV11-2 and TRBJ2-3, with D perhaps matching TRBD2 (6 bases). Trimming removed 4 bases at V and 4 bases at J, with 15 bases between. The CDR3 is 15 residues long. Germline lookup yields CDR1 SGHAT and CDR2 FQNNGV. The CDR3 DNA, read in part, is TGTGCCAGCAGCTCCGGAACTAGCAGGGCAGATACG. Protein product: CASSSGTSRADT. The CDR3 in full is CASSSGTSRADTQYF.

This clone was observed at least ten times. The CDR3 end is not reached by the read, which stops 3 residues before it; the germline J gene fills it in. The rearrangement joins TRBV18 to TRBJ2-7, with D unresolved. Germline loops: CDR1 KGHSH, CDR2 LQKENI. Deletions cut 3 bases from V and 3 bases from J, with 9 bases between. The CDR3 runs to 13 residues. The chain's CDR3 is CASSPKAIYEQYF. The covered CDR3 bases are TGTGCCAGCTCACCTAAAGCTATCTACGAG.

This clone was seen repeatedly, ten times or more. The CDR3 end lies 3 residues beyond the end of the read and is filled in from the germline J gene. V and J are TRBV5-1 and TRBJ2-7, with 8 nucleotides matching TRBD2. With V trimmed by 0 bases and J by 0 bases, 11 bases remained unmatched. The CDR3 totals 18 residues. CDR1 and CDR2 (germline): SGHRS, YFSETQ. CDR3 bases read: TGCGCCAGCAGCTTGGCCCCTCTAGCGGGCGGGCTCTCCTACGAG. Amino acid sequence: CASSLAPLAGGLSYE. The complete CDR3 protein is CASSLAPLAGGLSYEQYF. The variable domain in full, with the rest retrieved from reference TRBV5-1 and TRBJ2-7, is KAGVTQTPRYLIKTRGQQVTLSCSPISGHRSVSWYQQTPGQGLQFLFEYFSETQRNKGNFPGRFSGRQFSNSRSEMNVSTLELGDSALYLCASSLAPLAGGLSYEQYFGPGTRLTVT.

This clone was detected ten times or more. The read stops 3 residues short of the end of the CDR3; the missing end is completed from the germline J gene. The genes are TRBV2 and TRBJ2-3; D is ambiguous. Germline loops: CDR1 SNHLY, CDR2 FYNNEI. V gave up 4 bases and J gave up 3 bases, with 8 bases separating them. The CDR3 totals 13 residues. CDR3 protein: CASSGQRTDTQYF. The CDR3 DNA, read in part, is TGTGCCAGCAGTGGCCAAAGGACAGATACG.

Ten or more counts support this clone. The CDR3 end is not reached by the read, which stops 3 residues before it; the germline J gene fills it in. The rearrangement uses TRBV29-1 and TRBJ2-1; D is ambiguous. Trimming removed 7 bases at V and 0 bases at J, with 7 bases between. The CDR3 is 12 amino acids. CDR1 and CDR2 (germline): SQVTM, ANQGSEA. The CDR3 here is CSASGSYNEQFF. The part of the CDR3 DNA that was read is TGCAGCGCCTCGGGCTCCTACAATGAG.

This clone was detected ten times or more. Read data end 3 residues before the CDR3 end; the end is taken from the germline J gene. The chain employs TRBV7-9 and TRBJ1-5; D not certain. Per germline, CDR1 SEHNR and CDR2 FQNEAQ (reference sequence). Trimming took 5 bases from V and 7 from J, leaving 15 bases between them. The CDR3 consists of 14 residues. The sequenced part of the CDR3 DNA is TGTGCCAGCAGCCCTTGGAGTAGCGGGCAGCCC. Its protein product is CASSPWSSGQP. The full CDR3 sequence reads CASSPWSSGQPQHF. Using reference TRBV7-9 and TRBJ1-5 for the parts outside the CDR3, the full variable domain is DTGVSQNPRHKITKRGQNVTFRCDPISEHNRLYWYRQTLGQGPEFLTYFQNEAQLEKSRLLSDRFSAERPKGSFSTLEIQRTEQGDSAMYLCASSPWSSGQPQHFGDGTRLSIL.

This clone has at least ten counts. The observed sequence ends 3 residues before the CDR3 terminus, with the missing tail filled in from the germline J gene. The rearrangement joins TRBV5-1 to TRBJ2-5; unclear D gene. Germline lookup yields CDR1 SGHRS and CDR2 YFSETQ. CDR3 length: 12 amino acids. V was shortened by 3 bases and J by 2 bases, with 5 bases between the two germline ends. The CDR3 is CASSSFQETQYF. CDR3 DNA, as far as it was read: TGCGCCAGCAGCTCTTTTCAAGAGACC.

At least ten counts were recorded for this clone. The read falls 3 residues short of the CDR3 end, and the missing part is taken from the germline J gene. The rearrangement joins TRBV2 to TRBJ2-1, with TRBD1 matching over 9 bases. The germline gives CDR1 SNHLY, CDR2 FYNNEI. The CDR3 is 16 amino acids. V was pared by 8 bases and J by 4 bases, with 12 bases of the junction left unmatched. CDR3 in amino acids: CASQTTGTGLYNEQFF. The DNA read from the CDR3 is TGTGCCAGCCAAACCACCGGGACAGGGCTATACAATGAG.